Sequencing of this TCR beta chain was carried out in a study of T-cell memory formation after mild COVID-19. TCRdb processed the 5' RACE reads anew with MiXCR; each CDR3 protein has one entry. The data contain about 150,000 distinct CDR3 sequences, roughly 15% of them singletons. This clonotype was observed a few times. The CDR3 is made up of 16 amino acids. With 1 base removed from V and 0 bases from J, the gap between germline ends came to 9 bases. The V gene is TRBV12-3 or TRBV12-4, the J gene TRBJ2-2; D gene uncertain. This clonotype originated in an adult woman who had mild COVID-19 (a few samples of this study predate the infection). Cell type and time point are not known. Sequencing was performed on PBMCs or a T cell subset sorted from them (not recorded which). The CDR3 loop is CASSLERRSNTGELFF. In nucleotides, the CDR3 is TGTGCCAGCAGTTTAGAACGCAGATCGAACACCGGGGAGCTGTTTTTT.